This T cell receptor beta chain comes out of a study of low-dose radiotherapy and immunotherapy resistance in tumors. Germline V gene lookup returns CDR1 SEHNR and CDR2 FQNEAQ (reference sequence). The V and J ends lost 7 bases and 2 bases, in that order; junction bases with no gene match: 4. The CDR3 runs 13 residues. Described time point: before trial treatment. A word on this clonotype: A read error may explain this, as a much larger clone is one base away.

Both TCRalpha and TCRbeta chains were reverse transcribed with V-gene-specific primers. TCRs were put through around 20 PCR cycles of amplification with Phusion. A constant-region primer and the V-primer adapter served as the primer pair. TCRdb used MiXCR to reprocess the reads, holding one entry per CDR3 protein. Altogether 57,000 or so distinct CDR3 sequences are present, 25% being singletons, with the ten largest covering around 5%. This sequence originates from a male donor with prostate cancer. Sequencing used PBMCs, obtained before treatment. J is TRBJ1-1 and V is TRBV7-9, with TRBD1 identical over 7 bases. The chain's CDR3 is CASIGTANTEAFF. The CDR3 DNA follows: TGTGCCAGCATAGGGACAGCTAACACTGAAGCTTTCTTT.